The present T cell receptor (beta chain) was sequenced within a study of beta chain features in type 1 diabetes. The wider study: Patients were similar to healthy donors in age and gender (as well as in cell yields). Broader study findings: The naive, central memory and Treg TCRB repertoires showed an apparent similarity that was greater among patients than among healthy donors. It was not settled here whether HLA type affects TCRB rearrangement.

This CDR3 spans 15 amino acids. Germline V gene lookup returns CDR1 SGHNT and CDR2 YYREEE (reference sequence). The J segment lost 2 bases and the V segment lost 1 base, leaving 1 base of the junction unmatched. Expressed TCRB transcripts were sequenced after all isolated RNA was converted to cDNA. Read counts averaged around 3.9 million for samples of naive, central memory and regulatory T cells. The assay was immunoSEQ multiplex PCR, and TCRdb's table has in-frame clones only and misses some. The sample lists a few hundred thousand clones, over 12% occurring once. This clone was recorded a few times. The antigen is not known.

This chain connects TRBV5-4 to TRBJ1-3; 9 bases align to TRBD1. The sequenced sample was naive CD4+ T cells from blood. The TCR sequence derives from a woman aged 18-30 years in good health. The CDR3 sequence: CASSLTGGTGNTIYF. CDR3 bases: TGTGCCAGCAGCTTGACAGGGGGCACTGGAAACACCATATATTTT.